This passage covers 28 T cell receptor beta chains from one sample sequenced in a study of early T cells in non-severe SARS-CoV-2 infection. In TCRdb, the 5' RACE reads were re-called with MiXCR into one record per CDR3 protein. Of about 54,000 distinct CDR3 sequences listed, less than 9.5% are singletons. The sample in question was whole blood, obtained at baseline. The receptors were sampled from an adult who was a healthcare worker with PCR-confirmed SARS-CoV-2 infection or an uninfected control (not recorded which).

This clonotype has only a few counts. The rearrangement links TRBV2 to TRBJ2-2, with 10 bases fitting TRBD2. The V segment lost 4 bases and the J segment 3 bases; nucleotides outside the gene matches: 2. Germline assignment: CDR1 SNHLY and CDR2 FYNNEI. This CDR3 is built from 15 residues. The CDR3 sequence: CASSASGSHTGELFF. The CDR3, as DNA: TGTGCCAGCAGTGCTAGCGGGAGCCACACCGGGGAGCTGTTTTTT.

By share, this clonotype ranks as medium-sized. CDR3 sequence (DNA): TGTGCCAGCAGTTACTCCGCCGGAGGGGATACGCAGTATTTT. Translating it yields CASSYSAGGDTQYF. This chain connects TRBV6-5 to TRBJ2-3; perhaps TRBD2 as D (6 bases). This CDR3 is 14 amino acids long. CDR1 and CDR2 from the germline V gene are MNHEY and SVGAGI. V gave up 0 bases and J gave up 6 bases, with 10 bases separating them.

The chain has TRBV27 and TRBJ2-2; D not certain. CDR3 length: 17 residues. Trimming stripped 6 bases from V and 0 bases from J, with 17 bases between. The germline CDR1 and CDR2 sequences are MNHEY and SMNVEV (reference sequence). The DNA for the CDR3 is TGTGCCAGCAGCCCCATCCAGGCCCTCGCGAACACCGGGGAGCTGTTTTTT. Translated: CASSPIQALANTGELFF.

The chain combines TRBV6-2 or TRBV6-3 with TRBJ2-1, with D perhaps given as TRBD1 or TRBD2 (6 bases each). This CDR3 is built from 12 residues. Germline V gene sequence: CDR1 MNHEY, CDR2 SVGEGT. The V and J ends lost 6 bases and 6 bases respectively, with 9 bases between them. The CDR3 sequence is CASRPGANEQFF. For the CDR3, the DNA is TGTGCCAGCAGACCGGGGGCCAATGAGCAGTTCTTC.

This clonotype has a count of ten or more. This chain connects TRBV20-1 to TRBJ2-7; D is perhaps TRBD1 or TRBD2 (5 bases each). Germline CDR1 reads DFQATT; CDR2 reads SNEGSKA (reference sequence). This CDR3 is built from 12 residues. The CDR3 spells CTPSRGDDEQYF. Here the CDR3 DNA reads TGCACTCCCTCTCGTGGGGACGACGAGCAGTACTTC.

The CDR3 here is CASSQKLAGVPYEQYF. The CDR3 DNA follows: TGCGCCAGCAGCCAAAAGCTAGCGGGGGTACCCTACGAGCAGTACTTC. The gene calls are TRBV4-1 and TRBJ2-7; 10 positions agree with TRBD2. CDR3 length: 16 amino acids. V was pared by 2 bases and J by 2 bases, with 6 bases of the junction left unmatched. Germline CDR1 MGHRA, CDR2 YSYEKL.

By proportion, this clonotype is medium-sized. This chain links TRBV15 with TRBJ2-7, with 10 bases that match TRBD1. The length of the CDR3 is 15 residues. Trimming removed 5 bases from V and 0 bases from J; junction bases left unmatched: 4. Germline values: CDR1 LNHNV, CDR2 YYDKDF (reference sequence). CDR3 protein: CATSLGTGDSYEQYF. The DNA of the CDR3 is TGTGCCACCAGCTTAGGGACAGGGGACTCCTACGAGCAGTACTTC.

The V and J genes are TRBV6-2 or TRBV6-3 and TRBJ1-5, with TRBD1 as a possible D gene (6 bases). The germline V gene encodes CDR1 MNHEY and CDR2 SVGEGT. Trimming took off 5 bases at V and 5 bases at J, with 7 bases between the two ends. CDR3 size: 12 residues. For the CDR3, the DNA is TGTGCCAGCAGTCGGACAGATCAGCCCCAGCATTTT. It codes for CASSRTDQPQHF.

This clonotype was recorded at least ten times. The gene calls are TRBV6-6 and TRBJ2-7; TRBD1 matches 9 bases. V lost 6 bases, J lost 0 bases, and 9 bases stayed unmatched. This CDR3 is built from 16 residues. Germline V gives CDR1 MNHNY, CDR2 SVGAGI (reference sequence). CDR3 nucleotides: TGTGCCAGCAGGACCGACGGACAGGGGAGCTCCTACGAGCAGTACTTC. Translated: CASRTDGQGSSYEQYF.

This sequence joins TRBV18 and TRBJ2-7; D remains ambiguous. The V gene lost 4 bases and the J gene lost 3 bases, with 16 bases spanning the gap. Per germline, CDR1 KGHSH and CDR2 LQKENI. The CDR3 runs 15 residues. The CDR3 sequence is CASSLGVGTFYEQYF. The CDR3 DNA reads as TGTGCCAGCTCACTGGGCGTGGGAACCTTCTACGAGCAGTACTTC.

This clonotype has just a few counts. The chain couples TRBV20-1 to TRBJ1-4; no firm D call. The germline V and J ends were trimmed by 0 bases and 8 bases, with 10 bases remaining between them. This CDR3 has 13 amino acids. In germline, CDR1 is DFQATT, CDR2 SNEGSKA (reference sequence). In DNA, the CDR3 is TGCAGTGCTAGAGATGCAGGAGAAGAAAAACTGTTTTTT. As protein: CSARDAGEEKLFF.

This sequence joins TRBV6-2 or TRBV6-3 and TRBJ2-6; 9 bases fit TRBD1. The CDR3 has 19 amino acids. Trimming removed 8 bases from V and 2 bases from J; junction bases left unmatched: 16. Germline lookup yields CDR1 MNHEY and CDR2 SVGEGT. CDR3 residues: CASSPGSRDRVPGANVLTF. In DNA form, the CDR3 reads TGTGCCAGCTCACCAGGGTCCCGGGACAGGGTGCCTGGGGCCAACGTCCTGACTTTC.

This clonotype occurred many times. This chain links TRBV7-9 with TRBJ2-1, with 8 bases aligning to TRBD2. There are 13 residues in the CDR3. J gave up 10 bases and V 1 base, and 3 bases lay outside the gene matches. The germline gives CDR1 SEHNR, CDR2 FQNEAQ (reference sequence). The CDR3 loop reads CASSLVVAGEQFF. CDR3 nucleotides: TGTGCCAGCAGCTTAGTTGTAGCGGGAGAGCAGTTCTTC.

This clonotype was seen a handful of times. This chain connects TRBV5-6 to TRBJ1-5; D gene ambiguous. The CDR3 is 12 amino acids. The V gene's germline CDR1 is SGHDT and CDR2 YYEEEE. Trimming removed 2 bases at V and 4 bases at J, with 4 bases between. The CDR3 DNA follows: TGTGCCAGCAGCTTAATAAATCAGCCCCAGCATTTT. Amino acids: CASSLINQPQHF.

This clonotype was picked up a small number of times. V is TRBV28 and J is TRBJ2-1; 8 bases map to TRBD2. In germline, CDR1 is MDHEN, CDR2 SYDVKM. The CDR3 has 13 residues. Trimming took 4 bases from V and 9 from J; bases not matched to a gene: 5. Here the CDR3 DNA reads TGTGCCAGCAGTTCCGGACTAGCCGGTGAGCAGTTCTTC. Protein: CASSSGLAGEQFF.

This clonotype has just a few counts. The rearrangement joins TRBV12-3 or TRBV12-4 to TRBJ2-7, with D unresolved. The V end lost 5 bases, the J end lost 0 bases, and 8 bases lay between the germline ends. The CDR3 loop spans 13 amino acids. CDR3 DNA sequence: TGTGCCAGCAGTCGCGACCACTCCTACGAGCAGTACTTC. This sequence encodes CASSRDHSYEQYF.

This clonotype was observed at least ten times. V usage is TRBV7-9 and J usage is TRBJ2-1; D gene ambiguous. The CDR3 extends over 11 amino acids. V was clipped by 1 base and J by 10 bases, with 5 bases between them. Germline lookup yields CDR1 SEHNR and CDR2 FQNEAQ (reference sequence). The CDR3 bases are TGTGCCAGCAGCTTAGGGGTGGAGCAGTTCTTC. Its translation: CASSLGVEQFF.

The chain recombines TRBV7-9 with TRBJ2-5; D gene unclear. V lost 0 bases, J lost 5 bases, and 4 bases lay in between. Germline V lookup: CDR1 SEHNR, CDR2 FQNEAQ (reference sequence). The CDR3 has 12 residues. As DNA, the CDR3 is TGTGCCAGCAGCTTAGCGCGGGAGACCCAGTACTTC. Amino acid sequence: CASSLARETQYF. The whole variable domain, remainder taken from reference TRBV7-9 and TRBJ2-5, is DTGVSQNPRHKITKRGQNVTFRCDPISEHNRLYWYRQTLGQGPEFLTYFQNEAQLEKSRLLSDRFSAERPKGSFSTLEIQRTEQGDSAMYLCASSLARETQYFGPGTRLLVL.

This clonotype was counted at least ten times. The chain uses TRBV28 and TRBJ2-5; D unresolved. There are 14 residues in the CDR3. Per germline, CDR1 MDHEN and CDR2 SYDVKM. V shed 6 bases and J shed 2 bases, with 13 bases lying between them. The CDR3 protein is CASSDRTEQETQYF. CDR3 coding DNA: TGTGCCAGCAGCGACCGGACCGAGCAAGAGACCCAGTACTTC. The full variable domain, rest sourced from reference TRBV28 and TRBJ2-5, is DVKVTQSSRYLVKRTGEKVFLECVQDMDHENMFWYRQDPGLGLRLIYFSYDVKMKEKGDIPEGYSVSREKKERFSLILESASTNQTSMYLCASSDRTEQETQYFGPGTRLLVL.

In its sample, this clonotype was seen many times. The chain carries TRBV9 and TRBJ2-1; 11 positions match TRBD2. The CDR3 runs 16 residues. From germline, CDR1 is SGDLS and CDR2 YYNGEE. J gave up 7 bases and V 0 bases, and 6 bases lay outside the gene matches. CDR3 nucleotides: TGTGCCAGCAGCGTAGGTCTAGCGGGAGGCGGGAATGAGCAGTTCTTC. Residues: CASSVGLAGGGNEQFF.

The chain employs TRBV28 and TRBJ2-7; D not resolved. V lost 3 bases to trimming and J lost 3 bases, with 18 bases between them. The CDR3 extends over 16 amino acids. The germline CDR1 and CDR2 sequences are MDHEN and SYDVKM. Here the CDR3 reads CASSFKVYISHYEQYF. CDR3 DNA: TGTGCCAGCAGTTTCAAAGTGTACATCTCACACTACGAGCAGTACTTC.

CDR3 protein: CASSLISQETQYF. The CDR3 DNA sequence: TGTGCCAGCAGTTTAATCAGTCAAGAGACCCAGTACTTC. This chain links TRBV12-3 or TRBV12-4 with TRBJ2-5; D is undetermined. With 2 bases removed from V and 2 bases from J, the gap between germline ends came to 6 bases. This CDR3 comprises 13 residues.

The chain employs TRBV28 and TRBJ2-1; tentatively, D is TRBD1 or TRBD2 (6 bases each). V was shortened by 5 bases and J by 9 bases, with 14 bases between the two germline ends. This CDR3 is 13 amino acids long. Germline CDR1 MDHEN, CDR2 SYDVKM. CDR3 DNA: TGTGCCAGCAGTGATTGGGGGGCACGTGAGCAGTTCTTC. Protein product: CASSDWGAREQFF.

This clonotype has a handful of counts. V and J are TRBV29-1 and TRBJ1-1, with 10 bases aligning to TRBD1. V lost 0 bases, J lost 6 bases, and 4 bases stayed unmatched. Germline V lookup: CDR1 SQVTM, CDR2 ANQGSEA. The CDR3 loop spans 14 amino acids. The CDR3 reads CSVEDWDRGAEAFF. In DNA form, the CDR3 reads TGCAGCGTTGAAGATTGGGACAGGGGCGCTGAAGCTTTCTTT.

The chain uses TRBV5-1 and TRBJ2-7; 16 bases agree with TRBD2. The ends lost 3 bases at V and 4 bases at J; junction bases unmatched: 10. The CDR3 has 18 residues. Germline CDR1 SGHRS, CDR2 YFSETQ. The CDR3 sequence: CASSSGTSGRGVEYEQYF. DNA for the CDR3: TGCGCCAGCAGCTCGGGGACTAGCGGGAGGGGCGTCGAGTACGAGCAGTACTTC.

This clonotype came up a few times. The CDR3 DNA sequence: TGTGCCAGCAGCACCGGGACAGCCACAGATACGCAGTATTTT. Amino acid sequence: CASSTGTATDTQYF. The chain recombines TRBV7-2 with TRBJ2-3, with 7 nucleotides matching TRBD1. CDR1 SGHTA and CDR2 FQGNSA come from the germline V gene. The CDR3 loop spans 14 amino acids. Losses at the gene ends were 5 bases for V and 2 bases for J; bases not matched to a gene: 4.

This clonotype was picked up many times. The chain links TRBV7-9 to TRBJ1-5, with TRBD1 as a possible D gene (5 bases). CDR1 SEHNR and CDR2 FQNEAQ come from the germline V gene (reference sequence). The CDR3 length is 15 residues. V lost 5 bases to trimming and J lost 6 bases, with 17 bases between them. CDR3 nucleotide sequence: TGTGCCAGCAGCCCCTCGGGGCAGTCCACTCAGCCCCAGCATTTT. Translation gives CASSPSGQSTQPQHF.

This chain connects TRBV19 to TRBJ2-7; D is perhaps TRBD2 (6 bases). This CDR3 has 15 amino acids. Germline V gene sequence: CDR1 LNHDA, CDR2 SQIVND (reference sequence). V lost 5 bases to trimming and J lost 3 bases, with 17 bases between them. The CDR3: CASSSPTSPDYEQYF. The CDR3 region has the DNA TGTGCCAGTAGTTCCCCGACTAGTCCCGACTACGAGCAGTACTTC.